The 18 T cell receptor beta chains below come from one sample, sequenced in a study of T cells in women clearing cervical HPV infection. The data were produced by immunoSEQ multiplex PCR, yet TCRdb's version contains in-frame clones alone and is incomplete. The sample's table shows over 15,000 clones. Sample: blood buffy coat. These receptors were taken from a woman between 18 and 70 years old with a cervical HPV16 infection that either progressed to CIN3+ or cleared (not recorded which).

The CDR3 sequence is CASKELGAGDPYEQYF. The sequenced part of the CDR3 DNA is TGCGCCAGCAAAGAACTGGGAGCGGGGGATCCCTACGAG. This chain connects TRBV10-1 to TRBJ2-7, with 8 bases aligning to TRBD2. The CDR3 end falls 3 residues outside the read, so it is completed with the germline J gene. V shed 7 bases and J 2 bases; nucleotides not matched to a gene: 13. This CDR3 region has 16 residues. The V gene's germline CDR1 is WNHNN and CDR2 SYGVQD (reference sequence).

With regard to this clone: The CDR3 end is not reached by the read, which stops 3 residues before it; the germline J gene fills it in. This rearrangement joins TRBV4-2 to TRBJ1-5, with D possibly being TRBD1 (6 bases). This CDR3 is built from 17 residues. The germline V gene has CDR1 LGHNA and CDR2 YNFKEQ. Trimming shortened V by 0 bases and J by 2 bases, and 14 bases separated the two germline ends. The sequenced part of the CDR3 DNA is TGTGCCAGCAGCCAAGATCGTCAGGGGTCGGGCAATCAGCCC. Protein product: CASSQDRQGSGNQP. In full, the CDR3 is CASSQDRQGSGNQPQHF.

The CDR3 here is CASSLGQSGSNVLFF. Incomplete CDR3 DNA: TGTGCCAGCAGCTTGGGACAGAGTGGGTCCAACGTA. The chain recombines TRBV7-6 with TRBJ1-4; TRBD1 matches at 7 bases. The read gets to within 3 residues of the CDR3 end, and the germline J gene fills in the rest. The CDR3 covers 15 residues. The germline gives CDR1 SGHVS, CDR2 FNYEAQ.

On this clone itself: The read ends 3 residues early relative to the CDR3; the germline J gene fills the gap. The genes are TRBV12-3 or TRBV12-4 and TRBJ1-2; 8 bases agree with TRBD1. The CDR3 is 12 amino acids. The covered CDR3 bases are TGTGCCAGCACGAGGACAGGGCTCGGC. It translates to CASTRTGLG. The whole CDR3 protein is CASTRTGLGYTF.

The sequenced part of the CDR3 DNA is TGTGCCAGCAGCTTAGTTGAGGGGCCCGCTGAA. Translation: CASSLVEGPAE. The complete CDR3 sequence is CASSLVEGPAEAFF. The chain employs TRBV7-9 and TRBJ1-1; weak D call: TRBD1 (5 bases). The observed sequence ends 3 residues before the CDR3 terminus, with the missing tail filled in from the germline J gene. Germline CDR1 SEHNR, CDR2 FQNEAQ (reference sequence). Trimming removed 1 base from V and 6 bases from J, with 12 bases in between. There are 14 residues in the CDR3.

Comment on this clone: The sequenced fragment ends 3 residues before the CDR3 boundary, so the rest is inferred from the germline J gene. This chain uses TRBV2 with TRBJ1-6, with TRBD1 matching 7 bases. The CDR3 loop spans 16 amino acids. The trim removed 5 bases at V and 5 bases at J, leaving 9 bases unmatched. In germline, CDR1 is SNHLY, CDR2 FYNNEI. The covered CDR3 bases are TGTGCCAGCAGTCTACAGGGGACTCAAAATAATTCACCC. Amino acid sequence: CASSLQGTQNNSP. In full, the CDR3 reads CASSLQGTQNNSPLHF.

With respect to this clone: The CDR3 goes on 3 residues after the read ends, and that part is filled in from the germline J gene. V gene TRBV27 combines with J gene TRBJ2-3; D unclear. V was pared by 6 bases and J by 3 bases, with 16 bases between. The CDR3 is 15 amino acids. Germline CDR1 and CDR2: MNHEY and SMNVEV (reference sequence). The CDR3 loop reads CASSSQSDLTDTQYF. The CDR3 bases that were read are TGTGCCAGCAGCTCACAGAGTGACCTGACAGATACG.

In regard to this clone: The CDR3 goes on 3 residues after the read ends, and that part is filled in from the germline J gene. The chain recombines TRBV7-8 with TRBJ2-5, with a tentative D call TRBD2 (7 bases). This CDR3 region has 15 residues. Trimming took 10 bases from V and 0 from J, leaving 18 bases between them. Germline values: CDR1 SGHVS, CDR2 FQNEAQ. Here the CDR3 reads CATLPGRGYQETQYF. The CDR3 DNA, read in part, is TGTGCCACCCTGCCGGGGAGGGGGTACCAAGAGACC.

Worth noting for this clone: The read gets to within 3 residues of the CDR3 end, and the germline J gene fills in the rest. The V and J genes are TRBV30 and TRBJ1-5, with 7 bases that match TRBD1. Germline loops: CDR1 GTSNPN, CDR2 SVGIG (reference sequence). With 0 bases clipped from V and 4 bases from J, the junction kept 6 bases outside the gene matches. This CDR3 region has 15 residues. The CDR3 is CAWSVREGANQPQHF. CDR3 DNA, as far as it was read: TGTGCCTGGAGTGTACGGGAGGGGGCGAATCAGCCC. Together with reference TRBV30 and TRBJ1-5, the CDR3 gives the full variable domain: SQTIHQWPATLVQPVGSPLSLECTVEGTSNPNLYWYRQAAGRGLQLLFYSVGIGQISSEVPQNLSASRPQDRQFILSSKKLLLSDSGFYLCAWSVREGANQPQHFGDGTRLSIL.

To note about this clone: The read ends 3 residues before the CDR3 terminus; that terminus is restored from the germline J gene. The J gene is TRBJ2-3, the V gene TRBV5-1, with D perhaps matching TRBD1 (6 bases). This CDR3 has 15 residues. The germline V and J ends were trimmed by 6 bases and 5 bases, with 19 bases remaining between them. The germline V gene encodes CDR1 SGHRS and CDR2 YFSETQ. Partial CDR3 DNA: TGCGCCAGCACCATAAACCAGGGGCCGGGAGATACG. As protein: CASTINQGPGDT. From start to end, the CDR3 is CASTINQGPGDTQYF.

Comments on this clone: The read ends 3 residues early relative to the CDR3; the germline J gene fills the gap. The V and J genes are TRBV7-2 and TRBJ2-1; tentatively, D is TRBD2 (6 bases). The CDR3 length is 13 residues. The germline V and J ends were trimmed by 3 bases and 4 bases, with 7 bases remaining between them. Germline CDR1 is SGHTA and CDR2 is FQGNSA. CDR3 residues: CASSFGGYNEQFF. CDR3 DNA (partial): TGTGCCAGCAGCTTCGGAGGGTACAATGAG.

Here the CDR3 reads CASSPGTSFAGELFF. CDR3 DNA (partial): TGTGCCAGCTCACCGGGGACTAGCTTCGCCGGGGAG. The chain has TRBV18 and TRBJ2-2; the match to TRBD2 covers 9 bases. The read comes to an end 3 residues before the CDR3 does, leaving the germline J gene to fill in the end. This CDR3 is 15 amino acids long. V gave up 3 bases and J gave up 6 bases; unmatched junction bases: 5. The V gene's germline CDR1 is KGHSH and CDR2 LQKENI. The entire variable domain, with the rest obtained from reference TRBV18 and TRBJ2-2, is as follows: NAGVMQNPRHLVRRRGQEARLRCSPMKGHSHVYWYRQLPEEGLKFMVYLQKENIIDESGMPKERFSAEFPKEGPSILRIQQVVRGDSAAYFCASSPGTSFAGELFFGEGSRLTVL.

With respect to this clone: The DNA ends 3 residues before the CDR3 does, and the rest of the CDR3 is filled in from the germline J gene. The chain recombines TRBV7-9 with TRBJ1-1, with a tentative D call TRBD1 (6 bases). Germline-derived CDR1 and CDR2 are SEHNR and FQNEAQ (reference sequence). This CDR3 is built from 14 residues. The germline V and J ends were trimmed by 3 bases and 4 bases, with 12 bases remaining between them. The covered CDR3 bases are TGTGCCAGCAGCTTTCAGGGGTCGGTCACTGAA. Encoded protein: CASSFQGSVTE. The CDR3, in full, reads CASSFQGSVTEAFF.

On this clone: The CDR3 end falls 3 residues outside the read, so it is completed with the germline J gene. The gene calls are TRBV23-1 and TRBJ1-5; D call uncertain. TRBV23-1 is recorded as an ORF, its role being uncertain. V lost 0 bases and J 4 bases, leaving 13 bases between the germline ends. The length of the CDR3 is 16 residues. The sequenced part of the CDR3 DNA is TGCGCCAGCAGTCAATCAGCCGTTACCAAAAATCAGCCC. Translating it yields CASSQSAVTKNQP. The complete CDR3 reads CASSQSAVTKNQPQHF.

Notes on this clone: Mismatch with germline at one junction end may stem from a read error. The CDR3 goes on 3 residues after the read ends, and that part is filled in from the germline J gene. V is TRBV11-2 and J is TRBJ2-2; D perhaps matches TRBD2 (7 bases). The CDR3 has 14 residues. Germline CDR1 SGHAT, CDR2 FQNNGV. Here the CDR3 reads CASRLGGGKEKLFF. The part of the CDR3 DNA that was read is TGTGCCAGCAGATTAGGGGGGGGCAAGGAAAAG.

For this clone: The CDR3 end is not reached by the read, which stops 3 residues before it; the germline J gene fills it in. The gene calls are TRBV6-1 and TRBJ2-2, with a tentative D call TRBD1 (6 bases). The CDR3 runs to 15 residues. Germline V gene data show CDR1 as MNHNS and CDR2 as SASEGT. The CDR3 bases that were read are TGTGCCAGCAGTGAAGCCTGGCCAGGGGATTCACCG. Its protein is CASSEAWPGDSP. The entire CDR3 is CASSEAWPGDSPLFF.

With respect to this clone: The observed sequence ends 3 residues before the CDR3 terminus, with the missing tail filled in from the germline J gene. The chain joins TRBV18 to TRBJ2-5; tentative D call: TRBD2 (6 bases). The CDR3 totals 15 residues. Germline V gives CDR1 KGHSH, CDR2 LQKENI. V lost 3 bases and J 5 bases, leaving 16 bases between the germline ends. The covered CDR3 bases are TGTGCCAGCTCACCGGAGGGGCCAAGAGGGGAGACC. It translates to CASSPEGPRGET. The entire CDR3 is CASSPEGPRGETQYF.

In regard to this clone: The sequence runs out 3 residues before the end of the CDR3; the remainder is reconstructed from the germline J gene. This chain connects TRBV20-1 to TRBJ1-2; tentative D call: TRBD1 (6 bases). V was clipped by 0 bases and J by 3 bases, with 14 bases between them. The CDR3 consists of 15 residues. Germline assignment: CDR1 DFQATT and CDR2 SNEGSKA (reference sequence). Incomplete CDR3 DNA: TGCAGTGCTAGAGATTTAAGGAACAGGGACTATGGC. This sequence encodes CSARDLRNRDYG. The full-length CDR3 reads as CSARDLRNRDYGYTF.